Given below is one T cell receptor (beta chain) in context. This entry belongs to a study of T cell responses to AZD1222 COVID-19 vaccine. Clones were read by immunoSEQ multiplex PCR, and TCRdb kept only the in-frame ones, dropping some. Among 95,000 to 150,000 clones listed, more than 75% were seen once. This sample comprised peripheral blood, obtained on day 0 of AZD1222 vaccination. This clonotype was sampled from an adult in good health.

This CDR3 reads CASSYPPGAGYTF. As DNA, the CDR3 is TGTGCCAGCAGTTACCCCCCCGGGGCTGGCTACACCTTC. The V and J genes are TRBV6-6 and TRBJ1-2, with D possibly being TRBD1 (5 bases). The ends were cut back, 2 bases at V and 7 bases at J, with 11 bases in the middle. Per the germline V gene, CDR1 is MNHNY and CDR2 is SVGAGI (reference sequence). This CDR3 comprises 13 residues.